This T cell receptor (beta chain) derives from a study of graft-versus-host responses after intestinal transplantation. Regarding the study as a whole: Graft-donor T cell macrochimerism in patients accompanied high graft-versus-host to host-versus-graft clonal ratios in allografts.

The CDR3 runs to 12 residues. The V and J ends lost 2 bases and 8 bases respectively, with 12 bases between them. The germline V gene encodes CDR1 GTSNPN and CDR2 SVGIG (reference sequence). Graft-derived tissue was subjected to processing to liberate intraepithelial and lamina propria lymphocytes. For this clone: The antigen is unknown.

Profiling relied on immunoSEQ multiplex PCR, and the TCRdb table lists in-frame clones only, not all of them. The table has around 21,000 clones, approximately 70% seen once; the top ten hold about 7.3%. The sequencing used ileum tissue, collected approximately three weeks after intestinal transplant. The receptor's source is a human patient who received an intestinal transplant, so some T cells may come from the graft donor. The rearrangement uses TRBV30 and TRBJ1-2, with D possibly TRBD1 on 5 matching bases. CDR3 in DNA: TGTGCCTGGAGTCTTACTCGGGGGGGCTACACCTTC. Its protein product is CAWSLTRGGYTF. The full variable domain, with the rest looked up from reference TRBV30 and TRBJ1-2, is SQTIHQWPATLVQPVGSPLSLECTVEGTSNPNLYWYRQAAGRGLQLLFYSVGIGQISSEVPQNLSASRPQDRQFILSSKKLLLSDSGFYLCAWSLTRGGYTFGSGTRLTVV.